These T cell receptor beta chains were read from a single sample in a study of T cell changes during pregnancy in multiple sclerosis. Clones were sequenced by immunoSEQ multiplex PCR, and TCRdb holds only the in-frame ones, with some missing. This sample carries fewer than 110,000 clones, about 90% of them seen once, and the ten largest clones take less than 0.9%. The source was peripheral blood, collected in the third trimester of pregnancy. These receptors were taken from a female donor in good health, enrolled as a control in a pregnancy study. Both conserved end residues are part of each CDR3. D genes are given only for firm matches. Size values are once, few and many counts, or a class for expanded clones, and some rows have none.

v_call	d_call	clone_size	j_call	cdr3_aa	cdr3_nt
TRBV4-3	NA	NA	TRBJ1-1	CASSQDWAKGTEAFF	TGCGCCAGCAGCCAAGATTGGGCCAAAGGCACTGAAGCTTTCTTT
TRBV12-5	TRBD1	NA	TRBJ1-1	CASGLLGQGVNTEAFF	TGTGCTAGTGGACTCCTCGGACAGGGAGTGAACACTGAAGCTTTCTTT
TRBV5-4	TRBD1	NA	TRBJ2-7	CASSSEQGLLNYEQYF	TGTGCCAGCAGCTCGGAACAGGGGCTTCTTAACTACGAGCAGTACTTC
TRBV30	NA	once	TRBJ2-5	CAWSRGQLYQETQYF	TGTGCCTGGAGTCGCGGACAGCTGTACCAAGAGACCCAGTACTTC
TRBV2	NA	NA	TRBJ1-5	CASSDSLGMNQPQHF	TGTGCCAGCTCGGACAGTTTAGGAATGAATCAGCCCCAGCATTTT
TRBV6-5	TRBD1	NA	TRBJ1-1	CASSYGDRVNTEAFF	TGTGCCAGCAGTTACGGTGACAGGGTGAACACTGAAGCTTTCTTT
TRBV5-1	TRBD1	NA	TRBJ2-5	CASSLAGDRSGETQYF	TGCGCCAGCAGCTTGGCCGGGGACAGATCTGGAGAGACCCAGTACTTC
TRBV5-5	TRBD1	NA	TRBJ2-7	CASSSGTGPTYEQYF	TGTGCCAGCAGTTCCGGGACAGGGCCTACCTACGAGCAGTACTTC
TRBV25-1	NA	NA	TRBJ2-5	CASSGQLQETQYF	TGTGCCAGCAGCGGACAGCTACAAGAGACCCAGTACTTC
TRBV19	NA	NA	TRBJ1-2	CASSPQGGDYGYTF	TGTGCCAGTAGTCCCCAGGGAGGGGATTATGGCTACACCTTC
TRBV10-2	NA	NA	TRBJ2-7	CASSDRSSNTYEQYF	TGCGCCAGCAGTGATCGGTCATCTAATACCTACGAGCAGTACTTC
TRBV25-1	TRBD1	NA	TRBJ2-7	CASRPPGTGIYEQYF	TGTGCCAGCCGGCCCCCCGGGACAGGGATCTACGAGCAGTACTTC
TRBV6-5	NA	NA	TRBJ2-7	CASSYSVTGTYEQYF	TGTGCCAGCAGTTACTCGGTCACAGGCACCTACGAGCAGTACTTC
TRBV30	NA	NA	TRBJ1-6	CAGLTDYNSPLHF	TGTGCCGGGCTGACCGACTATAATTCACCCCTCCACTTT
TRBV5-4	TRBD1	NA	TRBJ1-1	CASSLVGTGSMNTEAFF	TGTGCCAGCAGCTTAGTCGGGACAGGGTCGATGAACACTGAAGCTTTCTTT
TRBV5-5	TRBD2	NA	TRBJ2-3	CASSPSPAGRTDTQYF	TGTGCCAGCAGCCCCTCCCCAGCGGGGCGCACAGATACGCAGTATTTT
TRBV2	NA	NA	TRBJ2-3	CASSVYRSTDTQYF	TGTGCCAGCAGTGTCTACCGAAGCACAGATACGCAGTATTTT
TRBV13	TRBD2	NA	TRBJ2-3	CASALAGGTDTQYF	TGTGCCAGCGCACTAGCGGGGGGCACAGATACGCAGTATTTT
TRBV13	NA	once	TRBJ2-2	CASSGAYTGELFF	TGTGCCAGCAGCGGGGCCTACACCGGGGAGCTGTTTTTT
TRBV5-6	NA	NA	TRBJ1-1	CASSVWPGTSDTEAFF	TGTGCCAGCAGCGTATGGCCCGGGACATCGGACACTGAAGCTTTCTTT
TRBV14	NA	NA	TRBJ1-1	CASSQSRNTEAFF	TGTGCCAGCAGCCAATCCAGGAACACTGAAGCTTTCTTT
TRBV18	NA	few	TRBJ1-1	CASSQSTGENTEAFF	TGTGCCAGCTCACAGTCGACAGGTGAGAACACTGAAGCTTTCTTT
TRBV10-3	NA	NA	TRBJ1-2	CATGLDGKYGYTF	TGTGCCACGGGGTTGGACGGGAAATATGGCTACACCTTC
TRBV5-5	NA	NA	TRBJ2-2	CASSLEPYRHGELFF	TGTGCCAGCAGCTTGGAGCCCTACCGACACGGGGAGCTGTTTTTT
TRBV14	NA	NA	TRBJ2-2	CASSPLGGGSGELFF	TGTGCCAGCAGCCCCCTTGGGGGGGGCTCCGGGGAGCTGTTTTTT
TRBV7-9	NA	NA	TRBJ2-2	CASSLGGLDTGELFF	TGTGCCAGCAGCTTAGGCGGGCTCGACACCGGGGAGCTGTTTTTT
TRBV5-4	NA	NA	TRBJ1-1	CASSLTLDRRWRLGAFF	TGTGCCAGCAGCTTAACTTTGGATCGACGGTGGAGGTTGGGAGCTTTCTTT
TRBV6-1	TRBD1	NA	TRBJ1-5	CASTGDRVRNQPQHF	TGTGCCAGCACCGGGGACAGGGTGCGCAATCAGCCCCAGCATTTT
TRBV11-2	TRBD2	NA	TRBJ2-1	CASSSGLAAPPYNEQFF	TGTGCCAGCAGCTCGGGACTAGCGGCACCCCCCTACAATGAGCAGTTCTTC
TRBV7-6	NA	once	TRBJ2-7	CASSSRGTGGEEQYF	TGTGCCAGCTCCTCCCGGGGCACCGGAGGGGAAGAGCAGTACTTC
TRBV5-4	NA	NA	TRBJ1-3	CASSSQGTGNTIYF	TGTGCCAGCAGCTCGCAGGGGACGGGAAACACCATATATTTT
TRBV5-1	TRBD1	NA	TRBJ2-7	CASSLDPGQGIYEQYF	TGCGCCAGCAGCTTGGACCCGGGACAGGGGATCTACGAGCAGTACTTC
TRBV5-4	NA	NA	TRBJ2-1	CASSSQGGADYNEQFF	TGTGCCAGCAGCTCCCAAGGCGGGGCGGACTACAATGAGCAGTTCTTC
TRBV5-6	TRBD1	NA	TRBJ1-5	CASSYGTGNNQPQHF	TGTGCCAGCAGCTACGGGACAGGCAATAATCAGCCCCAGCATTTT
TRBV9	NA	NA	TRBJ2-3	CASRGGGGTDTQYF	TGTGCCAGCAGGGGGGGTGGCGGCACAGATACGCAGTATTTT
TRBV19	TRBD2	NA	TRBJ2-3	CASSIPGGDTQYF	TGTGCCAGTAGTATCCCGGGGGGAGATACGCAGTATTTT
TRBV7-9	NA	NA	TRBJ1-1	CASSLVGSAEAFF	TGTGCCAGCAGCTTAGTGGGGAGCGCTGAAGCTTTCTTT
TRBV10-3	NA	NA	TRBJ2-5	CAISGATGETQYF	TGTGCCATCAGTGGCGCCACTGGAGAGACCCAGTACTTC
TRBV5-1	NA	NA	TRBJ2-1	CASSLTHSPQLYNEQFF	TGCGCCAGCAGCTTGACGCACAGTCCCCAATTGTACAATGAGCAGTTCTTC
TRBV6-5	TRBD2	NA	TRBJ2-5	CASSLDSGYQETQYF	TGTGCCAGCAGCCTGGATAGCGGGTACCAAGAGACCCAGTACTTC
TRBV4-1	NA	NA	TRBJ1-1	CASSPGGTGTEAFF	TGCGCCAGCAGCCCCGGCGGGACGGGCACTGAAGCTTTCTTT
TRBV2	TRBD1	NA	TRBJ2-5	CASNTGTGPVETQYF	TGTGCCAGCAACACCGGGACAGGACCTGTAGAGACCCAGTACTTC
TRBV6-1	NA	NA	TRBJ1-4	CASSPGHTNEKLFF	TGTGCCAGCAGTCCGGGTCACACTAATGAAAAACTGTTTTTT
TRBV9	NA	NA	TRBJ2-1	CASSVGAREYNEQFF	TGTGCCAGCAGCGTAGGAGCGAGGGAATACAATGAGCAGTTCTTC
TRBV30	NA	NA	TRBJ2-7	CAWRGGTSYEQYF	TGTGCCTGGAGGGGCGGGACCTCCTACGAGCAGTACTTC